This T cell receptor beta chain was sequenced during a study of blood T cells in healthy people across ages. In the study overall: Template switching retrieved approximately one barcoded beta molecule for each two T cells.

Study-wide results and caveats: The percentage of naive T cells correlated strongly with TCR beta diversity.

A sample-barcoded 5' primer and a J-beta primer mix were used in a second PCR of about 7 to 12 cycles. Every sample produced at least 2.5 million CDR3-containing paired-end reads. Each CDR3 protein gets one entry after TCRdb re-called the 5' RACE reads with MiXCR. The sample includes about 730,000 distinct CDR3 sequences, more than 40% of them seen just once. As regards this clonotype: Its antigen is currently unknown.

The V and J ends lost 2 bases and 13 bases respectively, with 12 bases between them. Per germline, CDR1 SGHTA and CDR2 FQGNSA. The CDR3 is made up of 13 amino acids. Healthy Caucasian individuals from Russia aged 6 to 90 were enrolled as donors. The sequence was collected from an older woman in good health. The sequencing sample was made of blood. V usage is TRBV7-2 and J usage is TRBJ1-6; D unresolved. In nucleotides, the CDR3 is TGTGCCAGCAGCTTAAACAGCTTGGATCCCCTCCACTTT. This encodes CASSLNSLDPLHF.